This TCR beta chain emerged from a study of human T cells and chemical hapten exposure. Overall study: The patient population, which was mostly female, had alopecia areata, totalis or universalis.

The CDR3 runs 12 residues. Germline lookup yields CDR1 MNHEY and CDR2 SVGEGT. The junction had 7 bases not matched to a gene; V was cut back by 7 bases and J by 11 bases. From the RACE reads, TCRdb called clonotypes with MiXCR, one entry per CDR3 protein. The sample records about 340,000 distinct CDR3 sequences, about 7% being singletons. Time point indicated: patch test 1, 2 weeks after DPC sensitization. The treatment is: therapeutic diphenylcyclopropenone sensitization with weekly scalp DPC. The chain combines TRBV6-2 or TRBV6-3 with TRBJ1-4, with 7 bases lining up with TRBD1. The source of this sequence is a woman aged 18-35 years with alopecia areata. Some clones in this sample may be carry-over from other donors' samples. Material: whole blood, obtained in connection with sensitization to the hapten diphenylcyclopropenone (DPC). The CDR3 region has the DNA TGTGCCAGCAACACCGGGACAGTTAAACTGTTTTTT. Translated: CASNTGTVKLFF.